These 25 T cell receptor beta chains were sequenced from one sample in a study of T cells in localized non-small cell lung cancer (dated by TCRdb to the early 2020s). The library was prepared using the immunoSEQ multiplex PCR assay. TCRdb's version of the immuneACCESS table is confined to in-frame rearrangements and falls short of the full clone set. An unresolved V gene accounts for under half of the shortfall where checked; the remainder is of unknown origin. The sample records 33,000 or so clones, almost 85% of which are singletons. The top ten hold roughly 17% of the sample. The material sequenced was peripheral blood, taken before any cancer treatment. These receptors originate from a male donor older than 55 with stage III squamous cell lung carcinoma.

A single count supports this clone. The CDR3 here is CASKIAGVFEQYF. CDR3 nucleotide sequence: TGTGCCAGCAAGATAGCGGGAGTTTTCGAGCAGTACTTC. The chain couples TRBV6-6 to TRBJ2-7; the match to TRBD2 covers 9 bases. Looked up from germline, CDR1 is MNHNY and CDR2 is SVGAGI (reference sequence). Trimming cost V 7 bases and J 6 bases; bases outside gene matches: 7. This CDR3 region has 13 residues.

The genes are TRBV11-2 and TRBJ2-5, with 8 bases identical to TRBD2. The junction had 8 bases not matched to a gene; V was cut back by 0 bases and J by 5 bases. There are 16 residues in the CDR3. Germline-derived CDR1 and CDR2 are SGHAT and FQNNGV. This CDR3 reads CASSLEGAGVGETQYF. Here the CDR3 DNA reads TGTGCCAGCAGCTTAGAGGGAGCGGGAGTAGGGGAGACCCAGTACTTC.

The J gene is TRBJ1-5, the V gene TRBV6-6; no definite D call. CDR3 length: 15 residues. Between the trimmed V and J ends, which lost 6 bases and 2 bases, there was a span of 14 bases. Germline lookup yields CDR1 MNHNY and CDR2 SVGAGI (reference sequence). The CDR3 region has the DNA TGTGCCAGCAGCAATCCACAATCTCGCAATCAGCCCCAGCATTTT. Translating it yields CASSNPQSRNQPQHF.

The rearrangement uses TRBV5-4 and TRBJ1-2, with a tentative D call TRBD1 (5 bases). The CDR3 contains 17 residues. Germline assignment: CDR1 SGHNT and CDR2 YYREEE (reference sequence). Trimming stripped 0 bases from V and 1 base from J, with 16 bases between. The CDR3 DNA sequence: TGTGCCAGCAGCTTGGGGGCAAGGGGAAGCGATAACTATGGCTACACCTTC. It codes for CASSLGARGSDNYGYTF. The variable domain in full, with the rest retrieved from reference TRBV5-4 and TRBJ1-2, is ETGVTQSPTHLIKTRGQQVTLRCSSQSGHNTVSWYQQALGQGPQFIFQYYREEENGRGNFPPRFSGLQFPNYSSELNVNALELDDSALYLCASSLGARGSDNYGYTFGSGTRLTVV.

This clone was counted once. The CDR3 DNA follows: TGTGCCTGGAGTGATCGCGGGAGGGCCGGTGAGCAGTTCTTC. Its translation is CAWSDRGRAGEQFF. The chain combines TRBV30 with TRBJ2-1; TRBD2 aligns across 9 bases. The germline CDR1 and CDR2 sequences are GTSNPN and SVGIG (reference sequence). V dropped 1 base and J dropped 9; count of bases not matched to a gene: 7. The CDR3 contains 14 residues.

The chain employs TRBV28 and TRBJ2-1, with D possibly matching TRBD1 (5 bases). Germline V gene data show CDR1 as MDHEN and CDR2 as SYDVKM. The CDR3 is 15 amino acids. Trimming removed 3 bases at V and 0 bases at J, with 9 bases between. DNA for the CDR3: TGTGCCAGCAGTTTTGCCGACAGCTCCTACAATGAGCAGTTCTTC. Protein product: CASSFADSSYNEQFF.

The chain links TRBV4-2 to TRBJ2-1, with D unclear. V was pared by 0 bases and J by 8 bases, with 11 bases between. Germline V gene data show CDR1 as LGHNA and CDR2 as YNFKEQ. CDR3 length equals 14 residues. CDR3 bases: TGTGCCAGCAGCCAAGATCAGTTGGGCTATGAGCAGTTCTTC. Translating it yields CASSQDQLGYEQFF.

The V call is TRBV18, the J call TRBJ1-4, with unresolved D. Deletions cut 5 bases from V and 8 bases from J, with 12 bases between. This CDR3 is built from 13 residues. The germline V gene has CDR1 KGHSH and CDR2 LQKENI. The CDR3 loop reads CASSYGRLEKLFF. CDR3 sequence (DNA): TGTGCCAGCTCATACGGACGGTTAGAAAAACTGTTTTTT. Supplemented by reference TRBV18 and TRBJ1-4, the full variable domain reads NAGVMQNPRHLVRRRGQEARLRCSPMKGHSHVYWYRQLPEEGLKFMVYLQKENIIDESGMPKERFSAEFPKEGPSILRIQQVVRGDSAAYFCASSYGRLEKLFFGSGTQLSVL.

DNA of the CDR3: TGTGCCAGCTGCGCCGGGACAGGGGGCGGCAATCAGCCCCAGCATTTT. It translates to CASCAGTGGGNQPQHF. This chain joins TRBV2 and TRBJ1-5; 12 nucleotides line up with TRBD1. CDR3 length equals 16 residues. J was trimmed by 2 bases and V by 8 bases; bases with no gene match: 7. Germline V gene lookup returns CDR1 SNHLY and CDR2 FYNNEI.

The genes are TRBV18 and TRBJ2-7; D is ambiguous. The ends were cut back, 1 base at V and 0 bases at J, with 4 bases in the middle. The CDR3 length is 13 residues. Germline CDR1 is KGHSH and CDR2 is LQKENI. CDR3 in DNA: TGTGCCAGCTCACCACAGAGCTCCTACGAGCAGTACTTC. It is translated as CASSPQSSYEQYF. Filled out from reference TRBV18 and TRBJ2-7, the complete variable domain reads NAGVMQNPRHLVRRRGQEARLRCSPMKGHSHVYWYRQLPEEGLKFMVYLQKENIIDESGMPKERFSAEFPKEGPSILRIQQVVRGDSAAYFCASSPQSSYEQYFGPGTRLTVT.

The chain uses TRBV6-1 and TRBJ2-5; the match to TRBD2 covers 9 bases. With 3 bases clipped from V and 4 bases from J, the junction kept 9 bases outside the gene matches. The CDR3 consists of 16 residues. Germline values: CDR1 MNHNS, CDR2 SASEGT. The CDR3 loop reads CASSDISGSVVETQYF. CDR3 coding DNA: TGTGCCAGCAGTGATATTAGCGGGAGTGTGGTAGAGACCCAGTACTTC.

The J gene is TRBJ2-2, the V gene TRBV7-9; 10 bases agree with TRBD1. V trimming: 7 bases; J trimming: 6 bases; junction bases outside the gene matches: 5. Germline values: CDR1 SEHNR, CDR2 FQNEAQ (reference sequence). CDR3 length: 14 amino acids. The CDR3 region has the DNA TGTGCCAGCAAGGACAGGGGGAAGGCCGGGGAGCTGTTTTTT. Translating gives CASKDRGKAGELFF.

The V and J genes are TRBV6-6 and TRBJ1-3, with D perhaps TRBD1 (5 bases). Germline CDR1 is MNHNY and CDR2 is SVGAGI (reference sequence). The CDR3 contains 15 residues. Trimming took off 0 bases at V and 4 bases at J, with 10 bases between the two ends. The CDR3 is CASSYSKGHGNTIYF. CDR3 DNA sequence: TGTGCCAGCAGTTACTCGAAGGGGCACGGAAACACCATATATTTT.

CDR3 sequence reads: CASSFSRDDTGELFF. Here the CDR3 DNA reads TGTGCCAGCAGCTTTTCCAGGGATGACACCGGGGAGCTGTTTTTT. The V and J genes are TRBV7-3 and TRBJ2-2, with D possibly being TRBD1 (5 bases). Germline CDR1 and CDR2: SGHTA and FQGTGA. The V end lost 3 bases, the J end lost 3 bases, and 11 bases lay between the germline ends. This CDR3 spans 15 amino acids.

This clone has just one count. The rearrangement links TRBV6-1 to TRBJ1-1, with a tentative D call TRBD1 (5 bases). The CDR3 sequence is 14 residues long. V dropped 6 bases and J dropped 5 bases, with 16 bases sitting between them. Germline V gene lookup returns CDR1 MNHNS and CDR2 SASEGT. In DNA, the CDR3 is TGTGCCAGCAGATACGGGGGAATGGGAACTGAAGCTTTCTTT. Residues: CASRYGGMGTEAFF.

The chain combines TRBV5-1 with TRBJ2-7; D is undetermined. V lost 6 bases to trimming and J lost 4 bases, with 17 bases between them. Germline V gene data show CDR1 as SGHRS and CDR2 as YFSETQ. The CDR3 has 14 amino acids. CDR3 loop: CASTSEAYGYEQYF. CDR3 DNA sequence: TGCGCCAGCACCTCGGAAGCCTACGGATACGAGCAGTACTTC.

The chain combines TRBV5-1 with TRBJ2-7; 9 nucleotides line up with TRBD2. There are 14 residues in the CDR3. The junction had 4 bases not matched to a gene; V was cut back by 4 bases and J by 2 bases. The V gene's germline CDR1 is SGHRS and CDR2 YFSETQ. CDR3 nucleotides: TGCGCCAGCAGCCCTTCTAGCGGGGCCTACGAGCAGTACTTC. It is translated as CASSPSSGAYEQYF.

V is TRBV25-1 and J is TRBJ1-3, with D possibly being TRBD1 (5 bases). The germline gives CDR1 MGHDK, CDR2 SYGVNS. The germline V and J ends were trimmed by 8 bases and 0 bases, with 11 bases remaining between them. This CDR3 is 14 amino acids long. The CDR3 sequence is CASRDAYSGNTIYF. Written as DNA, the CDR3 is TGTGCCAGCCGGGACGCTTACTCTGGAAACACCATATATTTT.

The chain joins TRBV11-2 to TRBJ2-7; D ambiguous. This CDR3 has 14 residues. With 5 bases removed from V and 1 base from J, the gap between germline ends came to 12 bases. Germline CDR1 is SGHAT and CDR2 is FQNNGV. DNA of the CDR3: TGTGCCAGCAGCCCCAGGACGTCTTCCTACGAGCAGTACTTC. Protein: CASSPRTSSYEQYF.

This clone was observed a few times. The CDR3 sequence is CASSADRNQPQHF. CDR3 in DNA: TGTGCCAGCAGTGCGGATCGCAATCAGCCCCAGCATTTT. The chain joins TRBV2 to TRBJ1-5; D is undetermined. Germline CDR1 reads SNHLY; CDR2 reads FYNNEI. V lost 4 bases and J lost 2, with 6 bases in between. The CDR3 length is 13 residues.

J is TRBJ2-1 and V is TRBV2; no firm D call. The CDR3 runs to 15 residues. Between the trimmed V and J ends, which lost 2 bases and 0 bases, there was a span of 8 bases. Germline V gene data show CDR1 as SNHLY and CDR2 as FYNNEI. Here the CDR3 DNA reads TGTGCCAGCAGTGAAACACCCGGCTCCTACAATGAGCAGTTCTTC. Its protein product is CASSETPGSYNEQFF.

The chain has TRBV19 and TRBJ2-3; D is perhaps TRBD1 or TRBD2 (5 bases each). The V end lost 1 base, the J end lost 0 bases, and 11 bases lay between the germline ends. This CDR3 spans 16 amino acids. Germline assignment: CDR1 LNHDA and CDR2 SQIVND (reference sequence). The CDR3 DNA sequence: TGTGCCAGTAGTATAGGGGACGCTACTAGCACAGATACGCAGTATTTT. It is translated as CASSIGDATSTDTQYF.

The V gene is TRBV11-3, the J gene TRBJ1-5; TRBD1 aligns across 12 bases. Unmatched junction bases numbered 15, after V lost 3 bases and J lost 6 bases. Per germline, CDR1 SGHNT and CDR2 YENEEA. This CDR3 has 19 amino acids. The CDR3 here is CASSFEEGDRGRRGQPQHF. The CDR3 DNA is TGTGCCAGCAGCTTCGAAGAAGGGGACAGGGGGCGCCGCGGTCAGCCCCAGCATTTT.

Here the CDR3 DNA reads TGTGCCAGCAGCCAAGGGCGGTCACTGAACTACGAGCAGTACTTC. This encodes CASSQGRSLNYEQYF. This chain links TRBV14 with TRBJ2-7; no definite D call. Germline values: CDR1 SGHDN, CDR2 FVKESK. The CDR3 has 15 amino acids. Between the trimmed V and J ends, which lost 1 base and 3 bases, there was a span of 13 bases.

This clone showed up just a few times. The chain employs TRBV12-5 and TRBJ2-2; no clear D. Germline values: CDR1 LGHNT, CDR2 FRNRAP. Trimming took off 4 bases at V and 2 bases at J, with 5 bases between the two ends. The CDR3 contains 13 residues. DNA of the CDR3: TGTGCTAGTGGTTCGATTAACACCGGGGAGCTGTTTTTT. Residues: CASGSINTGELFF.